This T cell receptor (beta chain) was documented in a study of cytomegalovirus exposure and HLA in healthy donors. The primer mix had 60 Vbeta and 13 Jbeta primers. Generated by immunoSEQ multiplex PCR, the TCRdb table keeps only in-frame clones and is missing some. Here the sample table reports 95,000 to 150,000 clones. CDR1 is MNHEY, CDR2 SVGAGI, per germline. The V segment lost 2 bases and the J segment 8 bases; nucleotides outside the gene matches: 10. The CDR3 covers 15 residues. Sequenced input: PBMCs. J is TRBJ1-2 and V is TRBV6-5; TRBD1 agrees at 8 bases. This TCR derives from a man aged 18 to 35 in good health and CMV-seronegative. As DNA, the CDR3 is TGTGCCAGCAGTTACAATAGTGGACAGGGTCACGGCTACACCTTC. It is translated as CASSYNSGQGHGYTF.